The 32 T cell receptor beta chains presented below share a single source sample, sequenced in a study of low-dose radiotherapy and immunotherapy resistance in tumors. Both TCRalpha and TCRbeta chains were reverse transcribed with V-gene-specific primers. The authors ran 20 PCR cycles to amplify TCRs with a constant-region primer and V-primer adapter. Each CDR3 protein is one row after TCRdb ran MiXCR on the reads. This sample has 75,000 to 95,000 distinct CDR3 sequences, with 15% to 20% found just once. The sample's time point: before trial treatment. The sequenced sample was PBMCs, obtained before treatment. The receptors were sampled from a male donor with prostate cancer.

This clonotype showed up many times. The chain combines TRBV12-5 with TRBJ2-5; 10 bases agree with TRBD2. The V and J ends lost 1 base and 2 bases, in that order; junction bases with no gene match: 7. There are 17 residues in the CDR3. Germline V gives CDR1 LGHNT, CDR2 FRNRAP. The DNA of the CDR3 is TGTGCTAGTGGTTTGGCGGTAGCGGGAGGTGGACAAGAGACCCAGTACTTC. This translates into CASGLAVAGGGQETQYF.

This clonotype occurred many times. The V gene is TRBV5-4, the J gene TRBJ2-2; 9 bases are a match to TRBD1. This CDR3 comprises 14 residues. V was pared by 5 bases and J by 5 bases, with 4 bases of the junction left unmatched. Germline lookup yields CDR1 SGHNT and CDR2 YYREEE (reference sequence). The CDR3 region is CASRPGTGTGELFF. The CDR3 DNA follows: TGTGCCAGCAGACCCGGGACAGGGACCGGGGAGCTGTTTTTT. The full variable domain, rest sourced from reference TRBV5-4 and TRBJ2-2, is ETGVTQSPTHLIKTRGQQVTLRCSSQSGHNTVSWYQQALGQGPQFIFQYYREEENGRGNFPPRFSGLQFPNYSSELNVNALELDDSALYLCASRPGTGTGELFFGEGSRLTVL.

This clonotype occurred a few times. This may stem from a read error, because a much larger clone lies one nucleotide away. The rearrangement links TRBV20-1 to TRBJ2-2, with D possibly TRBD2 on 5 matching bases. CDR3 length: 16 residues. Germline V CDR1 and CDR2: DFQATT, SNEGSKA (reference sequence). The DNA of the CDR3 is TGCAGTGCTAGTCCTTGGATCCGGGCGAACACCGGGGAGATGTTTTTT. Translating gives CSASPWIRANTGEMFF.

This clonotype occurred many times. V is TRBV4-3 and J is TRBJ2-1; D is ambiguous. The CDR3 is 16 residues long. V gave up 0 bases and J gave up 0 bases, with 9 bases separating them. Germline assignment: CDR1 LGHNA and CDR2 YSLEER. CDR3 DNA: TGCGCCAGCAGCCAAGATTGGGCAGCCTCCTACAATGAGCAGTTCTTC. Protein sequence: CASSQDWAASYNEQFF.

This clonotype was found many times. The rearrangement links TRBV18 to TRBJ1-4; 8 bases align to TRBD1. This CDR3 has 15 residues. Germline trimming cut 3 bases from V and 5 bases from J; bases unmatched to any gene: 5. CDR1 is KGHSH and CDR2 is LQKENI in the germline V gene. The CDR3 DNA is TGTGCCAGCTCACCGCCGGGACAGGAGAATGAAAAACTGTTTTTT. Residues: CASSPPGQENEKLFF. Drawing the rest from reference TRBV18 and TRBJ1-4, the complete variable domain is NAGVMQNPRHLVRRRGQEARLRCSPMKGHSHVYWYRQLPEEGLKFMVYLQKENIIDESGMPKERFSAEFPKEGPSILRIQQVVRGDSAAYFCASSPPGQENEKLFFGSGTQLSVL.

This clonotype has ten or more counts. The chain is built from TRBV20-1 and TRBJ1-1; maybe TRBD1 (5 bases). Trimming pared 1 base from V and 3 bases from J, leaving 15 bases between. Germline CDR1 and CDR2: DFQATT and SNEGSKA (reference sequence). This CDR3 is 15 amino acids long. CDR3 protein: CSARGKPGSHTEAFF. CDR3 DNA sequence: TGCAGTGCTAGAGGAAAACCAGGGTCTCACACTGAAGCTTTCTTT.

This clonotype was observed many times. CDR3 bases: TGTGCCTGGGGTGACTACGAGCAGTACTTC. The encoded protein is CAWGDYEQYF. The chain recombines TRBV30 with TRBJ2-7; D ambiguous. The CDR3 is made up of 10 amino acids. Germline CDR1 is GTSNPN and CDR2 is SVGIG (reference sequence). Trimming stripped 5 bases from V and 3 bases from J, with 5 bases between.

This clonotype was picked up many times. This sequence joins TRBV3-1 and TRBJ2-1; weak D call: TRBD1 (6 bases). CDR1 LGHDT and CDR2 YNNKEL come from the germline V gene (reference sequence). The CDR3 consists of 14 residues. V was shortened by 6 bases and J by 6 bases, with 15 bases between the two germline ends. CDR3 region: CASRERGSGNEQFF. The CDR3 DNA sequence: TGTGCCAGCAGAGAGAGGGGGTCCGGCAATGAGCAGTTCTTC.

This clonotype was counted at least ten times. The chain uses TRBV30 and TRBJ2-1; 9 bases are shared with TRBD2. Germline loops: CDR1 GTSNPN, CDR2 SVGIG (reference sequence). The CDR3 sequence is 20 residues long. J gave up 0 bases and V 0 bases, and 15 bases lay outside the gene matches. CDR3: CAWSVRSGTSRISSYNEQFF. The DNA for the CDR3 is TGTGCCTGGAGTGTACGATCCGGGACTAGCCGAATAAGCTCCTACAATGAGCAGTTCTTC.

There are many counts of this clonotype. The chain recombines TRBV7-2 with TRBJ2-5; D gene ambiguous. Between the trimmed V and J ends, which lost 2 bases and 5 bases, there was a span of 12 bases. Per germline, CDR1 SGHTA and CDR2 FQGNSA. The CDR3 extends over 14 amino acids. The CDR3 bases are TGTGCCAGCAGCTTATTTGCTAGTGTGGAGACCCAGTACTTC. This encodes CASSLFASVETQYF.

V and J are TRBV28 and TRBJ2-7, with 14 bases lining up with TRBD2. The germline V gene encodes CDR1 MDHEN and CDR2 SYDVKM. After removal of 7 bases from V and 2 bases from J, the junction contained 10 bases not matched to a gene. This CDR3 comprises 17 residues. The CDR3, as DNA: TGTGCCAGCACTAGACTAGCGGGAGGGCCCTACACCTACGAGCAGTACTTC. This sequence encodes CASTRLAGGPYTYEQYF.

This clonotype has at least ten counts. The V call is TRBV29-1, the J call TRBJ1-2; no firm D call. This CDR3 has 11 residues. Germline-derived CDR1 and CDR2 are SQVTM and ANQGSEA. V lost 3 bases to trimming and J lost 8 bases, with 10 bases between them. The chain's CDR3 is CSVEGAYGYTF. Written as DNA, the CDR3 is TGCAGCGTTGAGGGTGCTTACGGCTACACCTTC.

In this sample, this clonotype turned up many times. In DNA form, the CDR3 reads TGTGCCAGCTCACCGGGACAGGGTGTCCAAGAGACCCAGTACTTC. This gives the protein CASSPGQGVQETQYF. This rearrangement joins TRBV18 to TRBJ2-5, with TRBD1 matching 9 bases. V was clipped by 3 bases and J by 1 base; unmatched bases: 3. CDR3 length equals 15 residues. From germline, CDR1 is KGHSH and CDR2 LQKENI.

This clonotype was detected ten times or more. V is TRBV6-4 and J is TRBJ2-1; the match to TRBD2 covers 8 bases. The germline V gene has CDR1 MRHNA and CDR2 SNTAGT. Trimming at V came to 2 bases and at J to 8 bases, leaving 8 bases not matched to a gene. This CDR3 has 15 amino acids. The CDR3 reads CASSDAPGLVHEQFF. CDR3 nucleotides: TGTGCCAGCAGTGACGCTCCGGGACTAGTTCATGAGCAGTTCTTC.

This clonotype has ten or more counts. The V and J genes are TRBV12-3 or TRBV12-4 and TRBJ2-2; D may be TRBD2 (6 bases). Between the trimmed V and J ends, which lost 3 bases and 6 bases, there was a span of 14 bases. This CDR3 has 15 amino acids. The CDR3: CASSFGRGGSGELFF. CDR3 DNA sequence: TGTGCCAGCAGTTTTGGTAGGGGAGGCTCCGGGGAGCTGTTTTTT.

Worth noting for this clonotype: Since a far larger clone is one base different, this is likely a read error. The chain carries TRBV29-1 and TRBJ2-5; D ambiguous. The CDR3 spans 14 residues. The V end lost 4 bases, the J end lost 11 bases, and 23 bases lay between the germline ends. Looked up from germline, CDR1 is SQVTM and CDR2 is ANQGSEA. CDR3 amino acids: CSVVWQISYNEQYF. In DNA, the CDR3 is TGCAGCGTTGTTTGGCAGATCTCCTACAATGAGCAGTACTTC.

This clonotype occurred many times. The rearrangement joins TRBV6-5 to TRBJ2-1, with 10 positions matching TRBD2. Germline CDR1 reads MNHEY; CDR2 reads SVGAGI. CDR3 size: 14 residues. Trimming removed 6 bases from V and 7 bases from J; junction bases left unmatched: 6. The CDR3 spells CASSERGGGNEQFF. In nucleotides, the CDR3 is TGTGCCAGCAGCGAGCGGGGGGGCGGGAATGAGCAGTTCTTC.

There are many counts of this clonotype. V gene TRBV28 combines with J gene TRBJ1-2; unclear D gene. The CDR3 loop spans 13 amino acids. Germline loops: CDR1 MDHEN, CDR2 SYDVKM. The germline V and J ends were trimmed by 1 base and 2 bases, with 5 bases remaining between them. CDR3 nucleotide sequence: TGTGCCAGCAGTTTATCAGGAAACTATGGCTACACCTTC. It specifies CASSLSGNYGYTF.

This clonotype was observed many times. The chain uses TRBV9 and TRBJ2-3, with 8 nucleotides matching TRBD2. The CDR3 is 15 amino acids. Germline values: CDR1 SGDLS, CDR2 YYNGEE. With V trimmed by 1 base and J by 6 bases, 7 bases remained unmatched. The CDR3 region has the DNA TGTGCCAGCAGCGTAACAACGGGAGGGCCGGATACGCAGTATTTT. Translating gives CASSVTTGGPDTQYF.

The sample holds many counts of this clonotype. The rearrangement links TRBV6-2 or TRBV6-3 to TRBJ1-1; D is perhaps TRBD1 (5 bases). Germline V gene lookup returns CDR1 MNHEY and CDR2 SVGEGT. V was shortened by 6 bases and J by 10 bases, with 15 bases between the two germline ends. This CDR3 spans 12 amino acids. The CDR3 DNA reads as TGTGCCAGCAGCCCGAACCGGGGGGGAGCTTTCTTT. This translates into CASSPNRGGAFF.

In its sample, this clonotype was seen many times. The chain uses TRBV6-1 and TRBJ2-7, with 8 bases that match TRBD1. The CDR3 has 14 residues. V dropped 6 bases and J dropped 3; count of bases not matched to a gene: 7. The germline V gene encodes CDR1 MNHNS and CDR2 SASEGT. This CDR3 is CASSQGARGYEQYF. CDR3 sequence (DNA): TGTGCCAGCAGCCAGGGGGCTAGGGGCTACGAGCAGTACTTC.

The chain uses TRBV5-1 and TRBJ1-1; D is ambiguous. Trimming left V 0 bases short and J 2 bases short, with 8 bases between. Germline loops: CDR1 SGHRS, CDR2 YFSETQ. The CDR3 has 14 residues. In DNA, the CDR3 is TGCGCCAGCAGCTTGGCAGTCTATAACACTGAAGCTTTCTTT. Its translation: CASSLAVYNTEAFF. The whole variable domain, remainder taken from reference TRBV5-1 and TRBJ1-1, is KAGVTQTPRYLIKTRGQQVTLSCSPISGHRSVSWYQQTPGQGLQFLFEYFSETQRNKGNFPGRFSGRQFSNSRSEMNVSTLELGDSALYLCASSLAVYNTEAFFGQGTRLTVV.

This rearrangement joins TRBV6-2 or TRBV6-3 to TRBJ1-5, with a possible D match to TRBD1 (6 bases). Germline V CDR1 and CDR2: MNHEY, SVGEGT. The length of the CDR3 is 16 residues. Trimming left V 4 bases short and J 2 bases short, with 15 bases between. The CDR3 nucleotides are TGTGCCAGCAGTTCGACTTGGACAGTAGGCAATCAGCCCCAGCATTTT. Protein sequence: CASSSTWTVGNQPQHF.

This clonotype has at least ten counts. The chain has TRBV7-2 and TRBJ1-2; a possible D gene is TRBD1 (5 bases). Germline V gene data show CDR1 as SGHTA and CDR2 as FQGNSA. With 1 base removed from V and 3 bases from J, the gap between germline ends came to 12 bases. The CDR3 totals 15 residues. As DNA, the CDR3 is TGTGCCAGCAGCTTAGGGATGACCAGGGACTATGGCTACACCTTC. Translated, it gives CASSLGMTRDYGYTF.

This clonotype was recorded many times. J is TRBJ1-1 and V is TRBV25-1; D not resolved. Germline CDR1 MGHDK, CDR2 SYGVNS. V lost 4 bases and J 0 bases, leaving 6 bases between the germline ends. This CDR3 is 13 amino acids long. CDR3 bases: TGTGCCAGCAGTGCAGGAGTGAACACTGAAGCTTTCTTT. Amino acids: CASSAGVNTEAFF. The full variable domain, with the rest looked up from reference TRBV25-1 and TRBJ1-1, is EADIYQTPRYLVIGTGKKITLECSQTMGHDKMYWYQQDPGMELHLIHYSYGVNSTEKGDLSSESTVSRIRTEHFPLTLESARPSHTSQYLCASSAGVNTEAFFGQGTRLTVV.

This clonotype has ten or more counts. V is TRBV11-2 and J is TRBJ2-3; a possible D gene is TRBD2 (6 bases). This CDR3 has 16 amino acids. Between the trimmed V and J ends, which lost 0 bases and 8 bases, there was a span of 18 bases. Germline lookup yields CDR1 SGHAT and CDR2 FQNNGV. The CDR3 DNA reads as TGTGCCAGCAGCTTAGAGGGGGGACTTCGCTGGTCTACGCAGTATTTT. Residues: CASSLEGGLRWSTQYF.

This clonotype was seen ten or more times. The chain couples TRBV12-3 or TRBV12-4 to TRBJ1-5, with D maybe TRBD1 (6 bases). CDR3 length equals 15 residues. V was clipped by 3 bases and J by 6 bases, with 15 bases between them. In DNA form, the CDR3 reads TGTGCCAGCAGTTTCGGGGGACAAGGTAGTCAGCCCCAGCATTTT. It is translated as CASSFGGQGSQPQHF.

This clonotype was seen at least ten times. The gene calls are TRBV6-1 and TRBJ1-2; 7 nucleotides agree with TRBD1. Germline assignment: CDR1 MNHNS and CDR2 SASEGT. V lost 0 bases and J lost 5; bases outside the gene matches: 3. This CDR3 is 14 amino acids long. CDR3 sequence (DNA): TGTGCCAGCAGTGAAGCTGGCAGGGGGTATGGCTACACCTTC. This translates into CASSEAGRGYGYTF.

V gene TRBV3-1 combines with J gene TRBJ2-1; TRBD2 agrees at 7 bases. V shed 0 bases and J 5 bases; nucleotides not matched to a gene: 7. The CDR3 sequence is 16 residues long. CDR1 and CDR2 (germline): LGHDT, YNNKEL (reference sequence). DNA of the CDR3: TGTGCCAGCAGCCAAGACGGGACTATGGTGCACAATGAGCAGTTCTTC. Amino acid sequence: CASSQDGTMVHNEQFF.

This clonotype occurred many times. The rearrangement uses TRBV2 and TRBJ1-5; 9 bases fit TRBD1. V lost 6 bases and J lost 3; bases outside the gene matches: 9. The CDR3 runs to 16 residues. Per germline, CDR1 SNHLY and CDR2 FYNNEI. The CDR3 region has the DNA TGTGCCAGCAGACCAACCGGGACAGGGAACAATCAGCCCCAGCATTTT. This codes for CASRPTGTGNNQPQHF.

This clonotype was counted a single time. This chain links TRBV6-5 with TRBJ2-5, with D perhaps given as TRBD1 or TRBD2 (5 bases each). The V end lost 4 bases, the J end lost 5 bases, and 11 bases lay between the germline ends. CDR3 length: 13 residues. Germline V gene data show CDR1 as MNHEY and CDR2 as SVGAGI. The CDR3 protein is CASSSGARETQYF. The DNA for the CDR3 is TGTGCCAGCAGTTCCGGGGCCAGGGAGACCCAGTACTTC.

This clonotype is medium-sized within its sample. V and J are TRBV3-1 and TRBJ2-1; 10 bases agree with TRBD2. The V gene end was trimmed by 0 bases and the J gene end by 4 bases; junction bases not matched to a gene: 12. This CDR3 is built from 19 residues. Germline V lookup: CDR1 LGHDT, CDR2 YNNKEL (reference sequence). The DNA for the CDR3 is TGTGCCAGCAGCCAAGATTTCCCGGCTAGCGGGAGACAGTACAATGAGCAGTTCTTC. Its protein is CASSQDFPASGRQYNEQFF.